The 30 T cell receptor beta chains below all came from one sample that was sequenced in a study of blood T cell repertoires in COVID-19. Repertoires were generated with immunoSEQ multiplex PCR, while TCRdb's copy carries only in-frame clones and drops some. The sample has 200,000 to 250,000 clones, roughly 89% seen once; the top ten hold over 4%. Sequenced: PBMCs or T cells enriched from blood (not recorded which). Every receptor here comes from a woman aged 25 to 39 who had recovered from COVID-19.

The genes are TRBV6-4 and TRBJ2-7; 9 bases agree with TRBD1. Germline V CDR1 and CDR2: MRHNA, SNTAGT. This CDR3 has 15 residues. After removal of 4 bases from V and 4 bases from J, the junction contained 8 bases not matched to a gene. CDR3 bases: TGTGCCAGCAGTGCCCCGGGACAGGGTGAGTACGAGCAGTACTTC. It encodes CASSAPGQGEYEQYF.

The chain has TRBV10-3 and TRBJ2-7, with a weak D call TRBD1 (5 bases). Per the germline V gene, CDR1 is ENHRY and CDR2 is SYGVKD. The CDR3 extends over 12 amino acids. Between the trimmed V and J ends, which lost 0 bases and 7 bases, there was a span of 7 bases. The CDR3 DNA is TGTGCCATCAGTGAGTCGCAGGGAGAGCAGTACTTC. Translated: CAISESQGEQYF.

CDR3 nucleotide sequence: TGTGCCAGCAGCTTAGGGTTGCGGGGTCTAGCCAAAAACATTCAGTACTTC. It is translated as CASSLGLRGLAKNIQYF. The chain carries TRBV11-3 and TRBJ2-4; D perhaps matches TRBD2 (6 bases). V shed 1 base and J shed 0 bases, with 13 bases lying between them. The CDR3 runs 17 residues. The germline V gene has CDR1 SGHNT and CDR2 YENEEA. Complete variable domain (other parts from reference TRBV11-3 and TRBJ2-4): EAGVVQSPRYKIIEKKQPVAFWCNPISGHNTLYWYLQNLGQGPELLIRYENEEAVDDSQLPKDRFSAERLKGVDSTLKIQPAELGDSAVYLCASSLGLRGLAKNIQYFGAGTRLSVL.

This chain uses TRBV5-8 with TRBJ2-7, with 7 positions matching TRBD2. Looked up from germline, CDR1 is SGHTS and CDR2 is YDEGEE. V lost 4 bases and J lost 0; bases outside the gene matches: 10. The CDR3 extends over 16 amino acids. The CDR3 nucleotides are TGTGCCAGCAGCCTAAGCGGGACTGCAACCTCCTACGAGCAGTACTTC. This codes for CASSLSGTATSYEQYF.

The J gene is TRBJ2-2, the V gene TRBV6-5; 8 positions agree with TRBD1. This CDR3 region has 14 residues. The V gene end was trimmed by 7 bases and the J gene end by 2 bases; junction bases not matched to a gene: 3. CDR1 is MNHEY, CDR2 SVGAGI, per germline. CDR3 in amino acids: CASKTGENTGELFF. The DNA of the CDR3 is TGTGCCAGCAAGACAGGGGAAAACACCGGGGAGCTGTTTTTT.

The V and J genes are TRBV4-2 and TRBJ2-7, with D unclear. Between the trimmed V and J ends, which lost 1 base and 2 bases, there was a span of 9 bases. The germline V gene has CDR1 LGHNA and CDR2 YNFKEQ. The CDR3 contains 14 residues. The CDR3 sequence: CASSQVPSAYEQYF. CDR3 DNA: TGTGCCAGCAGCCAAGTCCCCTCAGCCTACGAGCAGTACTTC.

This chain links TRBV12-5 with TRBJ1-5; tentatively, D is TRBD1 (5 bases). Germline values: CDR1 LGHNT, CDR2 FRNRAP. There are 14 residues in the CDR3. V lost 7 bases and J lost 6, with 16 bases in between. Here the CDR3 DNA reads TGTGCTAGTGTTAAGGAACTGGGGGGTCAGCCCCAGCATTTT. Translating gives CASVKELGGQPQHF.

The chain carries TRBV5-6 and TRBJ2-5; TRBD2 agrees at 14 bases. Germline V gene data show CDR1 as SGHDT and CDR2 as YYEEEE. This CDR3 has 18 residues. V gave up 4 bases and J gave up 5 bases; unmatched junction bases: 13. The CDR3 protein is CASSTAGTSGSHGETQYF. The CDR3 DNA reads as TGTGCCAGCAGCACGGCCGGGACTAGCGGGAGTCATGGCGAGACCCAGTACTTC.

CDR3 protein: CASGRTDTQYF. In DNA form, the CDR3 reads TGTGCCAGCGGGCGCACAGATACGCAGTATTTT. The chain couples TRBV27 to TRBJ2-3; D not certain. The CDR3 totals 11 residues. V gave up 8 bases and J gave up 1 base, with 4 bases separating them. The germline V gene encodes CDR1 MNHEY and CDR2 SMNVEV (reference sequence).

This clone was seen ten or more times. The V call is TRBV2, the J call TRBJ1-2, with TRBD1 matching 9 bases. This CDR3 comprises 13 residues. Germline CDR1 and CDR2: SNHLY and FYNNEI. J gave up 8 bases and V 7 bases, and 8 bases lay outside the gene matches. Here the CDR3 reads CASTPDRGKGYTF. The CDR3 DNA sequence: TGTGCCAGCACCCCAGACAGGGGGAAAGGCTACACCTTC.

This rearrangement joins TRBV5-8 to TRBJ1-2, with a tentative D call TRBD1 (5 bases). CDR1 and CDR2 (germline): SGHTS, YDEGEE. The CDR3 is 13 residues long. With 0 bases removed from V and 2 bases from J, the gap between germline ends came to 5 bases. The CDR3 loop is CASSLGQNYGYTF. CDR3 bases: TGTGCCAGCAGCTTGGGACAGAACTATGGCTACACCTTC. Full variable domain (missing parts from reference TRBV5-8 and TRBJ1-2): EAGVTQSPTHLIKTRGQQATLRCSPISGHTSVYWYQQALGLGLQFLLWYDEGEERNRGNFPPRFSGRQFPNYSSELNVNALELEDSALYLCASSLGQNYGYTFGSGTRLTVV.

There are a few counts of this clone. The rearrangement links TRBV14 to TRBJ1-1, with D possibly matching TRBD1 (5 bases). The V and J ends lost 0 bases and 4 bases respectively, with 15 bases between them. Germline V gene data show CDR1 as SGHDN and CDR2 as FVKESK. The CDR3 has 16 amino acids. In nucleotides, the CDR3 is TGTGCCAGCAGCCAAGATGGGGAGGGACCGGGCACTGAAGCTTTCTTT. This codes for CASSQDGEGPGTEAFF.

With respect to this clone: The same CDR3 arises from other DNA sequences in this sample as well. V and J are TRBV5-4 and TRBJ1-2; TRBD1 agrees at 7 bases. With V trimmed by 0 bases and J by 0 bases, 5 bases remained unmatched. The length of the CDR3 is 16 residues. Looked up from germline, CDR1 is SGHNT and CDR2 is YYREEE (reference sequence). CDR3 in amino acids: CASSLGGQGANYGYTF. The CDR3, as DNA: TGTGCCAGCAGCTTGGGAGGTCAGGGGGCTAACTATGGCTACACCTTC.

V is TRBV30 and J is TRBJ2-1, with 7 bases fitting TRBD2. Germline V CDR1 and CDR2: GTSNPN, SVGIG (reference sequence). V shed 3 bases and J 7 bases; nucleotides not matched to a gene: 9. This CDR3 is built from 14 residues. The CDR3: CAWSRSSRENEQFF. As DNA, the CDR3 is TGTGCCTGGAGCCGGAGTTCGCGGGAGAATGAGCAGTTCTTC.

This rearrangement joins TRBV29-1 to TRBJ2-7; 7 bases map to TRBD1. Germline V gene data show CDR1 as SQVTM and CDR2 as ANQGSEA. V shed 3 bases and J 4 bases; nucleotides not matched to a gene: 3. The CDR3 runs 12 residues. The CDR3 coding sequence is TGCAGCGTTGAGGAGACAGGGTACGAGCAGTACTTC. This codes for CSVEETGYEQYF.

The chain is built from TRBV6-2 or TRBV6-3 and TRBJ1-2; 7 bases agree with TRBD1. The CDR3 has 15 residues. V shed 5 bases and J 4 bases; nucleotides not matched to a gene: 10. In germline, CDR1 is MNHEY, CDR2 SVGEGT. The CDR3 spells CASSRMTGSGYGYTF. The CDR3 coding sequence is TGTGCCAGCAGTCGCATGACAGGGTCGGGCTATGGCTACACCTTC.

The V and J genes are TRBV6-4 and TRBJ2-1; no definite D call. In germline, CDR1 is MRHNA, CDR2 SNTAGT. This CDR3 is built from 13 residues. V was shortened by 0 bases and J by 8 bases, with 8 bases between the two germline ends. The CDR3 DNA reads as TGTGCCAGCAGTGACTCGGTGAGCGATGAGCAGTTCTTC. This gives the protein CASSDSVSDEQFF.

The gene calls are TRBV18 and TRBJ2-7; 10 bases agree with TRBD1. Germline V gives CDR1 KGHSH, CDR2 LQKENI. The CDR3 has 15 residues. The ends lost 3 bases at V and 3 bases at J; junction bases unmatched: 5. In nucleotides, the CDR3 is TGTGCCAGCTCACCGCGGGACAGGGGAAGCTACGAGCAGTACTTC. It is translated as CASSPRDRGSYEQYF.

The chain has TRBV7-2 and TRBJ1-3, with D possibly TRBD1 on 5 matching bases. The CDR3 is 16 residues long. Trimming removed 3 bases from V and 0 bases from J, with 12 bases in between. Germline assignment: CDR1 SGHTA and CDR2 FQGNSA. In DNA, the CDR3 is TGTGCCAGCAGCTTTCAGGGACTGAGCTCTGGAAACACCATATATTTT. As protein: CASSFQGLSSGNTIYF.

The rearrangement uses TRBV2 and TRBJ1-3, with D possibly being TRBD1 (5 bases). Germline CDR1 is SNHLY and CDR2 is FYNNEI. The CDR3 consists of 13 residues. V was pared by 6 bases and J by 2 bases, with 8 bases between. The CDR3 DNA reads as TGTGCCAGCAGAGGGACTGCTGGAAACACCATATATTTT. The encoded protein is CASRGTAGNTIYF.

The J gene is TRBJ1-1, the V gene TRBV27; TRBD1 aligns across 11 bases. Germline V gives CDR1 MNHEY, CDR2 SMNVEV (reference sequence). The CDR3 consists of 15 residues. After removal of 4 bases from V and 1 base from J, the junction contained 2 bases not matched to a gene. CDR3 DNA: TGTGCCAGCAGTTCCGGACAGGGGGCGAACACTGAAGCTTTCTTT. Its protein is CASSSGQGANTEAFF.

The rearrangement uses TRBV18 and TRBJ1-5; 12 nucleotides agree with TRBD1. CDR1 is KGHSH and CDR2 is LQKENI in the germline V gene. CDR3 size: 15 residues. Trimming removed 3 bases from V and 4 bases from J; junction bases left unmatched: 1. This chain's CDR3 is CASSPGQGANQPQHF. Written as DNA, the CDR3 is TGTGCCAGCTCACCGGGACAGGGGGCGAATCAGCCCCAGCATTTT.

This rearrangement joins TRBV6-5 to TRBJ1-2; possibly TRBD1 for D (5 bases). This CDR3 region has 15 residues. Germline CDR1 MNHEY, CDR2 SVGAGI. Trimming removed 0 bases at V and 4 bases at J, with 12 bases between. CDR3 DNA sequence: TGTGCCAGCAGTTACTCGGGGGACTTAGGCTATGGCTACACCTTC. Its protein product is CASSYSGDLGYGYTF.

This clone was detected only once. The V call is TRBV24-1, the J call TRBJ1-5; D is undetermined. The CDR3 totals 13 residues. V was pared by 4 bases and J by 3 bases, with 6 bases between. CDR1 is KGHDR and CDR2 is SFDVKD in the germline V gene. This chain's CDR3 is CATSDRLNQPQHF. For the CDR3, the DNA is TGTGCCACCAGTGACCGTCTCAATCAGCCCCAGCATTTT.

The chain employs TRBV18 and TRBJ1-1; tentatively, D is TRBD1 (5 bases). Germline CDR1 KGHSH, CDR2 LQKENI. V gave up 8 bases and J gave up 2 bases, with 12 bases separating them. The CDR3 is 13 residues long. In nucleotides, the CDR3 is TGTGCCAGCACGCCGGGACTCAACACTGAAGCTTTCTTT. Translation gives CASTPGLNTEAFF.

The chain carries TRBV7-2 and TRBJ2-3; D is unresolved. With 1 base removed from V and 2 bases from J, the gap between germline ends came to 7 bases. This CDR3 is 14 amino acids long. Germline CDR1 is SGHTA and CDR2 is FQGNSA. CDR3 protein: CASSLGSTTDTQYF. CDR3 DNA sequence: TGTGCCAGCAGCTTAGGTTCTACCACAGATACGCAGTATTTT.

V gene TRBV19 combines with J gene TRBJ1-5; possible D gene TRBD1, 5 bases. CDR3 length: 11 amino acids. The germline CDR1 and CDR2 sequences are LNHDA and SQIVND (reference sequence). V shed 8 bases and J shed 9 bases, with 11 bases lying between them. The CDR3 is CASARQGPQHF. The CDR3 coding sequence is TGTGCCAGTGCGAGGCAGGGGCCCCAGCATTTT.

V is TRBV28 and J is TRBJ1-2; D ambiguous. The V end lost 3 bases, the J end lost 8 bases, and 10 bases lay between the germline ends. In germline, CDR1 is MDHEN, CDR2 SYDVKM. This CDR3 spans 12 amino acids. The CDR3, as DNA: TGTGCCAGCAGTTTGGGAGGGAGGGGCTACACCTTC. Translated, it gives CASSLGGRGYTF.

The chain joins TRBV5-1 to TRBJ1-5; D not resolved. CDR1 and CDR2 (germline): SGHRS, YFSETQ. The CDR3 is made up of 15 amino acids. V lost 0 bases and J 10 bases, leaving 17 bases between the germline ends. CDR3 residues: CASSLDPVSRYPQHF. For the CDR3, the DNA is TGCGCCAGCAGCTTGGATCCGGTGTCCCGTTATCCCCAGCATTTT. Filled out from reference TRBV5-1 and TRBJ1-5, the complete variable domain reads KAGVTQTPRYLIKTRGQQVTLSCSPISGHRSVSWYQQTPGQGLQFLFEYFSETQRNKGNFPGRFSGRQFSNSRSEMNVSTLELGDSALYLCASSLDPVSRYPQHFGDGTRLSIL.

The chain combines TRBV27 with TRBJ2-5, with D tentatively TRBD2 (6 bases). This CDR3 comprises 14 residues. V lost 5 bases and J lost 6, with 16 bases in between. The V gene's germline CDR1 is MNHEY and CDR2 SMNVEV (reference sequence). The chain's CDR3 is CASSPRDLRKTQYF. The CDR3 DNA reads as TGTGCCAGCAGTCCGCGGGACTTAAGGAAGACCCAGTACTTC.